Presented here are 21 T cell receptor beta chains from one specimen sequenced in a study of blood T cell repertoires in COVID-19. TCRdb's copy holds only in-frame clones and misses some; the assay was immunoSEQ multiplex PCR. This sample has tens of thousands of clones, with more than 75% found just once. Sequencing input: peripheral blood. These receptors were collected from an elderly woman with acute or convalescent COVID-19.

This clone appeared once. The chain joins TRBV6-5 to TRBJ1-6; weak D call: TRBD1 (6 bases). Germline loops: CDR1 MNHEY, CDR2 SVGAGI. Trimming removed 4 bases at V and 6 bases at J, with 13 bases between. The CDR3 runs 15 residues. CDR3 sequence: CASSLTGKGNSPLHF. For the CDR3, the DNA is TGTGCCAGCAGTTTAACAGGGAAGGGTAATTCACCCCTCCACTTT.

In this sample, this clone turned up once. The CDR3 loop is CASSPGEGGTDTQYF. The CDR3 DNA sequence: TGTGCCAGCAGCCCCGGGGAGGGGGGCACAGATACGCAGTATTTT. The rearrangement uses TRBV5-8 and TRBJ2-3, with D possibly being TRBD2 (7 bases). Germline V gene lookup returns CDR1 SGHTS and CDR2 YDEGEE. CDR3 length equals 15 residues. V lost 4 bases to trimming and J lost 1 base, with 13 bases between them.

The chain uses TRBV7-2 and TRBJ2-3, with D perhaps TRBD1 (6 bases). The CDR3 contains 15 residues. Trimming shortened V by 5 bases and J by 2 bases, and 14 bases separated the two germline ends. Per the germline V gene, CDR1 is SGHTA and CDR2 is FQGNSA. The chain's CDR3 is CASSLQGFFTDTQYF. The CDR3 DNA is TGTGCCAGCAGCCTACAGGGTTTCTTCACAGATACGCAGTATTTT. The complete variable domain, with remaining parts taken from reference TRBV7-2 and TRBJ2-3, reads GAGVSQSPSNKVTEKGKDVELRCDPISGHTALYWYRQSLGQGLEFLIYFQGNSAPDKSGLPSDRFSAERTGGSVSTLTIQRTQQEDSAVYLCASSLQGFFTDTQYFGPGTRLTVL.

The CDR3 is CASWDRVSYEQYF. In DNA form, the CDR3 reads TGTGCCAGCTGGGACAGGGTGTCCTACGAGCAGTACTTC. J is TRBJ2-7 and V is TRBV19; 9 nucleotides line up with TRBD1. The CDR3 runs 13 residues. The germline CDR1 and CDR2 sequences are LNHDA and SQIVND (reference sequence). With V trimmed by 9 bases and J by 1 base, 4 bases remained unmatched.

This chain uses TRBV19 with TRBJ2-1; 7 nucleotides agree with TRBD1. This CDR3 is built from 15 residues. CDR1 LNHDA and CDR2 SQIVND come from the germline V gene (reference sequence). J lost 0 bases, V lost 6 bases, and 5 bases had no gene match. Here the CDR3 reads CASRVDRSSYNEQFF. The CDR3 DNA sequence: TGTGCCAGTAGGGTGGACAGGAGCTCCTACAATGAGCAGTTCTTC.

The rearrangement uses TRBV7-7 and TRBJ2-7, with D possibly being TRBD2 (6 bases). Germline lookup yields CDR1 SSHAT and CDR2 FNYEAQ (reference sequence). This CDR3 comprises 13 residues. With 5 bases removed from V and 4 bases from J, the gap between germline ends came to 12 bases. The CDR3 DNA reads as TGTGCCAGCAGCCCCGGGACTGAATACGAGCAGTACTTC. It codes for CASSPGTEYEQYF.

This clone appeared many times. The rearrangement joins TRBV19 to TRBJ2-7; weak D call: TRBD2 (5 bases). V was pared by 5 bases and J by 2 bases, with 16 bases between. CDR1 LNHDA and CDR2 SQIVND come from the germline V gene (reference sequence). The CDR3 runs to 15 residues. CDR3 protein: CASSPTSRGAYEQYF. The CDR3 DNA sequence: TGTGCCAGTAGTCCTACTTCCCGGGGAGCCTACGAGCAGTACTTC.

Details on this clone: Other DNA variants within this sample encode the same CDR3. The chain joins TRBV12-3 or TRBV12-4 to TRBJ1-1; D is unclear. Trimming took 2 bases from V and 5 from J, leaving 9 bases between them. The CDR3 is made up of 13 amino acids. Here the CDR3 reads CASSLKRVTEAFF. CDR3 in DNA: TGTGCCAGCAGTTTAAAGCGGGTAACTGAAGCTTTCTTT.

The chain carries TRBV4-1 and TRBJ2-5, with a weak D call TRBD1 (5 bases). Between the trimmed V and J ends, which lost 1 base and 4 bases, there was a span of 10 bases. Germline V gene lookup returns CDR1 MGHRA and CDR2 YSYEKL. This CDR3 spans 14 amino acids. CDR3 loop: CASSQVAGLETQYF. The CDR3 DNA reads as TGCGCCAGCAGCCAAGTGGCAGGGTTAGAGACCCAGTACTTC.

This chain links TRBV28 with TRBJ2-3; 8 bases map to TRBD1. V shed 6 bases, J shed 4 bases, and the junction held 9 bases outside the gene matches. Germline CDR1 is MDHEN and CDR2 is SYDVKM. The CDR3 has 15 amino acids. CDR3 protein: CASSPAGQGADTQYF. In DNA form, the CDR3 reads TGTGCCAGCAGCCCAGCAGGACAGGGAGCAGATACGCAGTATTTT.

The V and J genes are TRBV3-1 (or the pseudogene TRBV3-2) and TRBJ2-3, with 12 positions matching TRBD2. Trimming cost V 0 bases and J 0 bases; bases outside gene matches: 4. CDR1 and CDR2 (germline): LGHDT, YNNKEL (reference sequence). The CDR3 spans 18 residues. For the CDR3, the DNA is TGTGCCAGCAGCCAAGATTTCCTAGCGGGAGGGAGCACAGATACGCAGTATTTT. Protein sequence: CASSQDFLAGGSTDTQYF.

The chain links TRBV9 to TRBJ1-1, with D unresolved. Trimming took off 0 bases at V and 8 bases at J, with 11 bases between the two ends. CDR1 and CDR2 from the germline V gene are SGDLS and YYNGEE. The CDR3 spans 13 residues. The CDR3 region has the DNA TGTGCCAGCAGCGTAGATCCAGGCCGGGAAGCTTTCTTT. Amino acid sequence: CASSVDPGREAFF. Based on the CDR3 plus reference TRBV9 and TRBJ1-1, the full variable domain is DSGVTQTPKHLITATGQRVTLRCSPRSGDLSVYWYQQSLDQGLQFLIQYYNGEERAKGNILERFSAQQFPDLHSELNLSSLELGDSALYFCASSVDPGREAFFGQGTRLTVV.

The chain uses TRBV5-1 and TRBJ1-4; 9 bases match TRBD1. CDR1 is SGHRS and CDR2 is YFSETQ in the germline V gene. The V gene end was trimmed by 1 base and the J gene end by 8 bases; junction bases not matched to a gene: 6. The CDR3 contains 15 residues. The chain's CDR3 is CASSLTGTGREKLFF. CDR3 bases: TGCGCCAGCAGCTTGACCGGGACAGGGCGCGAAAAACTGTTTTTT.

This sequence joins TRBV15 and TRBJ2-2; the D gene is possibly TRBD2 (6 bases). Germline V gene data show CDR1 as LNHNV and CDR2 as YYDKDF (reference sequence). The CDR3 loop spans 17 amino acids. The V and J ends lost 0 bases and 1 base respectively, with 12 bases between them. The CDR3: CATSREEGARNTGELFF. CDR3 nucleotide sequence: TGTGCCACCAGCAGAGAGGAGGGCGCGAGGAACACCGGGGAGCTGTTTTTT.

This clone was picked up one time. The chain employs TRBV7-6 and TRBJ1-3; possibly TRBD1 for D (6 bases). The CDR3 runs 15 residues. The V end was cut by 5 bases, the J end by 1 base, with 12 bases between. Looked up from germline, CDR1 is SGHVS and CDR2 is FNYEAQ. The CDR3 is CASSPDRLSGNTIYF. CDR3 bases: TGTGCCAGCAGCCCTGACAGGTTGTCTGGAAACACCATATATTTT.

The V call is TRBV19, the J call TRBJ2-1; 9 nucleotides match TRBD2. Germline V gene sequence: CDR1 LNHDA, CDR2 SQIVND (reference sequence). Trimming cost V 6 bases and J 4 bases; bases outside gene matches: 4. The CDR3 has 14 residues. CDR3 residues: CASRGLAGYNEQFF. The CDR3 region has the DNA TGTGCCAGTAGGGGTCTAGCGGGGTACAATGAGCAGTTCTTC. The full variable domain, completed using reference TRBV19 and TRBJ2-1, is DGGITQSPKYLFRKEGQNVTLSCEQNLNHDAMYWYRQDPGQGLRLIYYSQIVNDFQKGDIAEGYSVSREKKESFPLTVTSAQKNPTAFYLCASRGLAGYNEQFFGPGTRLTVL.

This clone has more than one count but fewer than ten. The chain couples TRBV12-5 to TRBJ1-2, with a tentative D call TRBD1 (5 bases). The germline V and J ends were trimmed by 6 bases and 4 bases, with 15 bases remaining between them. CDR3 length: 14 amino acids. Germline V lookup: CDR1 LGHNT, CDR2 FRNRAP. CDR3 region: CASGLDTSIYGYTF. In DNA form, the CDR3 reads TGTGCTAGTGGACTGGACACCTCTATCTATGGCTACACCTTC.

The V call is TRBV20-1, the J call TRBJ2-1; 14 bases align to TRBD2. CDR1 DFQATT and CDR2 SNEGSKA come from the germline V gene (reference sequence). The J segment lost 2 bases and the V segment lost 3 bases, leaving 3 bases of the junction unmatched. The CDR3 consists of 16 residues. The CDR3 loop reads CSASGTSGSTYNEQFF. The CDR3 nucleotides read TGCAGTGCTAGTGGGACTAGCGGGAGTACCTACAATGAGCAGTTCTTC.

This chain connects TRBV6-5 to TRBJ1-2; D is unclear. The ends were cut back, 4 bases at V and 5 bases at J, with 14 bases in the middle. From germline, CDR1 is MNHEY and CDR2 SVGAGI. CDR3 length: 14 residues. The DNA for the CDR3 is TGTGCCAGCAGTTTCGGGGAGGGAAGGTATGGCTACACCTTC. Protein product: CASSFGEGRYGYTF.

The CDR3 region is CASNYGRGETQYF. The CDR3 nucleotides are TGTGCCAGCAATTACGGGAGAGGGGAGACCCAGTACTTC. The chain uses TRBV12-3 or TRBV12-4 and TRBJ2-5; D might be TRBD2 (6 bases). V was shortened by 7 bases and J by 5 bases, with 14 bases between the two germline ends. The CDR3 length is 13 residues.

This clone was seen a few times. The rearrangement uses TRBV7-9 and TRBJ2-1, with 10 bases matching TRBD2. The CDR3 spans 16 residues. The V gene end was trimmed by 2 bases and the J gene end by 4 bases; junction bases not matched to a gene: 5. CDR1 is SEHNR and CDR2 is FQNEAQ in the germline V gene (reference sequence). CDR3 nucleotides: TGTGCCAGCAGCTTAAGGCCTAGCGGGAGTTACAATGAGCAGTTCTTC. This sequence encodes CASSLRPSGSYNEQFF. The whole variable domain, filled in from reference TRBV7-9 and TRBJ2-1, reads DTGVSQNPRHKITKRGQNVTFRCDPISEHNRLYWYRQTLGQGPEFLTYFQNEAQLEKSRLLSDRFSAERPKGSFSTLEIQRTEQGDSAMYLCASSLRPSGSYNEQFFGPGTRLTVL.